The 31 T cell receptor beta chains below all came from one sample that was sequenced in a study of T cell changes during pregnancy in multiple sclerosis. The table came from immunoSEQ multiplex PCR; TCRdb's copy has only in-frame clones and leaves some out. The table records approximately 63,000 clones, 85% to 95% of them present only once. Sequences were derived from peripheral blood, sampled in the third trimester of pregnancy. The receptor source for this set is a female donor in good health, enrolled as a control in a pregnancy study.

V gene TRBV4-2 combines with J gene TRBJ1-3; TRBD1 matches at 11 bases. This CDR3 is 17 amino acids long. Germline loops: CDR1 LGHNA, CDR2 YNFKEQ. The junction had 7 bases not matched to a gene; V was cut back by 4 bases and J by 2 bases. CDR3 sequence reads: CASSPIGQGAAGNTIYF. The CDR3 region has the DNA TGTGCCAGCAGCCCTATCGGACAGGGGGCAGCTGGAAACACCATATATTTT.

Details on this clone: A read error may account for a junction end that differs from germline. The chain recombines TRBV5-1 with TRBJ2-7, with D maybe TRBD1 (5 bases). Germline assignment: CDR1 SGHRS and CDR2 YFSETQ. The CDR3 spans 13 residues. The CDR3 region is CASRTEATGPWAF. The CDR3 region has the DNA TGCGCCAGCAGGACTGAGGCCACAGGCCCCTGGGCCTTC.

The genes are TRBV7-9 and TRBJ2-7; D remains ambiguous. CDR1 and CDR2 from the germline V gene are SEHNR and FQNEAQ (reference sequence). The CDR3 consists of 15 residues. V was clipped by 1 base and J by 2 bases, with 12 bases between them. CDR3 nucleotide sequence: TGTGCCAGCAGCTTAGGAGGTTCCACCGCCTACGAGCAGTACTTC. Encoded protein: CASSLGGSTAYEQYF.

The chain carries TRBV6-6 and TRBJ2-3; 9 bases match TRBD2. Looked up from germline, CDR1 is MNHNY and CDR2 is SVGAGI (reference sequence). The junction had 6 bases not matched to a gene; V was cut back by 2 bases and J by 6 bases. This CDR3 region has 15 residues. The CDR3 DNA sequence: TGTGCCAGCAGTTACCGCAGCGGGGGGACGGATACGCAGTATTTT. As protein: CASSYRSGGTDTQYF.

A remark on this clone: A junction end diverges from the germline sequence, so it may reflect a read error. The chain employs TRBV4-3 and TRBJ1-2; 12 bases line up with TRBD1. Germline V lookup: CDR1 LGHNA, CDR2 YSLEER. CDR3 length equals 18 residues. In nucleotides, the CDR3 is TGCGTCAGCAGCCAAGTCCCGTCCGGGACAGGGGGCAACTATGGCTACACCTTC. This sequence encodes CVSSQVPSGTGGNYGYTF.

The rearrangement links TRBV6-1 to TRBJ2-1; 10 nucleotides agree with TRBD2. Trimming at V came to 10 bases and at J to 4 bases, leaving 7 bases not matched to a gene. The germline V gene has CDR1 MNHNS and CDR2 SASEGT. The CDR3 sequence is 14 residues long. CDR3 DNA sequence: TGTGCCATCTCGAGGACTAGCGGTTACAATGAGCAGTTCTTC. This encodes CAISRTSGYNEQFF.

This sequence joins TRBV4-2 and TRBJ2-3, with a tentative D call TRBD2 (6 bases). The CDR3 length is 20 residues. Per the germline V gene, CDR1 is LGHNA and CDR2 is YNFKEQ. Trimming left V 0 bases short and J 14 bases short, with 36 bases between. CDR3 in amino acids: CASSQDGGWAGLPLGRVGYF. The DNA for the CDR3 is TGTGCCAGCAGCCAAGATGGGGGATGGGCGGGACTCCCTCTTGGGCGGGTCGGGTATTTT.

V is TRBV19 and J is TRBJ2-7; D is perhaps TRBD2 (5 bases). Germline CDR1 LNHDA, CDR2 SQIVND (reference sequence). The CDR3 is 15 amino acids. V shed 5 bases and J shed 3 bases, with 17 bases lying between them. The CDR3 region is CASSPPGTGIYEQYF. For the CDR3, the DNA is TGTGCCAGTAGTCCCCCCGGAACCGGGATCTACGAGCAGTACTTC.

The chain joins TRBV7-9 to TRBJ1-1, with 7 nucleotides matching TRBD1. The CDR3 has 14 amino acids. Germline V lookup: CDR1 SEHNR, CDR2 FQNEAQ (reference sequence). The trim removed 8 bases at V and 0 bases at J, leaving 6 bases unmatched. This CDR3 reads CASGEQGMNTEAFF. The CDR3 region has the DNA TGTGCCAGCGGAGAACAGGGGATGAACACTGAAGCTTTCTTT.

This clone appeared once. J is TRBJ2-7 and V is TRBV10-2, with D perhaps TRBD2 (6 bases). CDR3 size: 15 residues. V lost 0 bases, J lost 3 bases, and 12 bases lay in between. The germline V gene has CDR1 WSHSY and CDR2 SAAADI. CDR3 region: CASSESSQGLYEQYF. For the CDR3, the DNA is TGCGCCAGCAGTGAGTCTTCGCAGGGACTCTACGAGCAGTACTTC.

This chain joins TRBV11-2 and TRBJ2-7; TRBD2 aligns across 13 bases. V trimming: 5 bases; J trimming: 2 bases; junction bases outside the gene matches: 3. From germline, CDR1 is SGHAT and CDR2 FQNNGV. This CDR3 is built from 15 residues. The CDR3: CASSRTSGRAYEQYF. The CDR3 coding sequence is TGTGCCAGCAGCAGAACTAGCGGGAGGGCCTACGAGCAGTACTTC.

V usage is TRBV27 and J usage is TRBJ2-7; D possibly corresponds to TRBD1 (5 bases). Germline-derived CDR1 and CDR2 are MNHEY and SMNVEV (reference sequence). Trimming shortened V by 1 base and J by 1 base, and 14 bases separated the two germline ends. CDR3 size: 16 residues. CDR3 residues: CASSLWGPKWSYEQYF. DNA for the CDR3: TGTGCCAGCAGTTTATGGGGCCCTAAGTGGTCCTACGAGCAGTACTTC.

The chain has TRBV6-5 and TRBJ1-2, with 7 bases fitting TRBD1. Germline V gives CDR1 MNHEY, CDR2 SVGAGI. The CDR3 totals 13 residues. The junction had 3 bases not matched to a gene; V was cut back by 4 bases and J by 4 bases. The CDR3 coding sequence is TGTGCCAGCAGTTCGGACAGGATCTATGGCTACACCTTC. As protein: CASSSDRIYGYTF.

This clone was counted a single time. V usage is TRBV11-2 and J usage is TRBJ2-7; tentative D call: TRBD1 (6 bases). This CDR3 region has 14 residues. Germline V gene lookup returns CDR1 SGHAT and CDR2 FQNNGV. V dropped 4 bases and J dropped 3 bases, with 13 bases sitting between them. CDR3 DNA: TGTGCCAGCAGCTCCTTACAGGGTCGCTACGAGCAGTACTTC. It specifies CASSSLQGRYEQYF.

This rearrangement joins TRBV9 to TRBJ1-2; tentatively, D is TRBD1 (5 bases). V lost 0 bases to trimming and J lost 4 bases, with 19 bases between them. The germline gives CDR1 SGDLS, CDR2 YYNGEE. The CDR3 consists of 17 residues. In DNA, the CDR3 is TGTGCCAGCAGCGTAGGGGGGGGTAGTGTTGCAACCTATGGCTACACCTTC. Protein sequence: CASSVGGGSVATYGYTF.

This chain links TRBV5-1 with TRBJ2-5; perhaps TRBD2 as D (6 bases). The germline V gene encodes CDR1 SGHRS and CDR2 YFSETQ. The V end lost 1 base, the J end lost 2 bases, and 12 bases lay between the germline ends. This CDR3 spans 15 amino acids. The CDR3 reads CASSLLGLYQETQYF. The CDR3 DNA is TGCGCCAGCAGCTTGCTGGGACTTTATCAAGAGACCCAGTACTTC.

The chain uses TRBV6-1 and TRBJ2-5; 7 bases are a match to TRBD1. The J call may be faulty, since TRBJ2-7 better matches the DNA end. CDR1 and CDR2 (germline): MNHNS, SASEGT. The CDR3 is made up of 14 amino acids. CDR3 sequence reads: CASSPLTGTDEQYF. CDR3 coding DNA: TGTGCCAGCAGTCCACTGACAGGGACGGACGAGCAGTACTTC.

The CDR3 is CASSQEEDSGELFF. For the CDR3, the DNA is TGCGCCAGCAGCCAAGAAGAGGACAGCGGGGAGCTGTTTTTT. This chain joins TRBV4-3 and TRBJ2-2; tentatively, D is TRBD1 (6 bases). The CDR3 consists of 14 residues. The V and J ends lost 0 bases and 7 bases respectively, with 9 bases between them. Germline V gene lookup returns CDR1 LGHNA and CDR2 YSLEER.

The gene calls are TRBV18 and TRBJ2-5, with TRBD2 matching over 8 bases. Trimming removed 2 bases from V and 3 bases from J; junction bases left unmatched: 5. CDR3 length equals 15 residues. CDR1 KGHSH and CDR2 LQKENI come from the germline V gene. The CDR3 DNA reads TGTGCCAGCTCACCAGTGGAAGCGGGAGAAGAGACCCAGTACTTC. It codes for CASSPVEAGEETQYF.

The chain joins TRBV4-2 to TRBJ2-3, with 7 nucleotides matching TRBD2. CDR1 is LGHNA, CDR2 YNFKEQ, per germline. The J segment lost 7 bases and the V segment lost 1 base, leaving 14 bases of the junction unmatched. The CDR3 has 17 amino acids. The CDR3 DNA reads TGTGCCAGCAGCCAAGCCCCCGCGGGGGTACTGGGGAATACGCAGTATTTT. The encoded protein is CASSQAPAGVLGNTQYF.

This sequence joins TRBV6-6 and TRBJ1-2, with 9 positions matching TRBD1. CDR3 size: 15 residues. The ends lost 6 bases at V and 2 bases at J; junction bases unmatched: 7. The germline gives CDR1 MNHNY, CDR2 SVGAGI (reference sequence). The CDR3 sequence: CASSRVTGGNYGYTF. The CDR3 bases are TGTGCCAGCAGCAGGGTAACAGGGGGCAACTATGGCTACACCTTC.

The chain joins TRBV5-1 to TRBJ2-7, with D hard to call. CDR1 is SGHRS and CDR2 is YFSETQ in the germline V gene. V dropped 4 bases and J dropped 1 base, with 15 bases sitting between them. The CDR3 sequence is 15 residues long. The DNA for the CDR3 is TGCGCCAGCAGCCCTGACCCAGGTGGGTCCTACGAGCAGTACTTC. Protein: CASSPDPGGSYEQYF.

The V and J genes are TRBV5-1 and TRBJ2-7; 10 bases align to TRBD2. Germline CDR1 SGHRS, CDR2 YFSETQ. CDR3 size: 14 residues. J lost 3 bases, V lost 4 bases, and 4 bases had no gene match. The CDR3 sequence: CASSLGLAHYEQYF. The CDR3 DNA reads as TGCGCCAGCAGCCTGGGACTAGCGCACTACGAGCAGTACTTC.

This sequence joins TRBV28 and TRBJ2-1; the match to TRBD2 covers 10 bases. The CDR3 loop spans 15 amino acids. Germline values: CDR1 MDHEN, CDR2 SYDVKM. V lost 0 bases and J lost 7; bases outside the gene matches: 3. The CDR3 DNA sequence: TGTGCCAGCAGTTTATGGCTAGCGGGAGTGAATGAGCAGTTCTTC. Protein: CASSLWLAGVNEQFF.

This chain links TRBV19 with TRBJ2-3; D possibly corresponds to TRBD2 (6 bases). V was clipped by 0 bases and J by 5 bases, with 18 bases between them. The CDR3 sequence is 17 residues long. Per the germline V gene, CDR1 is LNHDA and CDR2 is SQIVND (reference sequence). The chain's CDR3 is CASSIERGPSSQDTQYF. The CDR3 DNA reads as TGTGCCAGTAGTATAGAGCGGGGACCCTCGTCACAAGATACGCAGTATTTT.

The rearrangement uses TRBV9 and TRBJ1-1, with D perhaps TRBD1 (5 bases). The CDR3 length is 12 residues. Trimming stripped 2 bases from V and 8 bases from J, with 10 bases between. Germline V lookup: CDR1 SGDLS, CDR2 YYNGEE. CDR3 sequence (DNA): TGTGCCAGCAGCGTCCGGGGGGGGGAAGCTTTCTTT. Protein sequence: CASSVRGGEAFF.

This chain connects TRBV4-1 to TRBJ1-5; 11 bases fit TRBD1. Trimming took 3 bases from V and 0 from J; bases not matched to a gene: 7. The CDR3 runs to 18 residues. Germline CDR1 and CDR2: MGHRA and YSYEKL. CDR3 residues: CASSHAGTGGYSNQPQHF. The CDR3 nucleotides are TGCGCCAGCAGCCATGCCGGGACAGGGGGTTATAGCAATCAGCCCCAGCATTTT.

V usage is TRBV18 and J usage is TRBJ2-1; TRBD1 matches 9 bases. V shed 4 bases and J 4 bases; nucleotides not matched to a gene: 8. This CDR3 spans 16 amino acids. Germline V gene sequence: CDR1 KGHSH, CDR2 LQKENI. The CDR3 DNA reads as TGTGCCAGCTCACAAACAGGGGGCGGTGGTTACAATGAGCAGTTCTTC. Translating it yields CASSQTGGGGYNEQFF.

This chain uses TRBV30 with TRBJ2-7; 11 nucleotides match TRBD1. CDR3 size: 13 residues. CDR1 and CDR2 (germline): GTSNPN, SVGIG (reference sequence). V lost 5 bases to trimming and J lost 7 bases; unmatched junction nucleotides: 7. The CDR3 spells CAWDGQGAGEQYF. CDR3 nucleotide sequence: TGTGCCTGGGATGGACAGGGGGCGGGGGAGCAGTACTTC.

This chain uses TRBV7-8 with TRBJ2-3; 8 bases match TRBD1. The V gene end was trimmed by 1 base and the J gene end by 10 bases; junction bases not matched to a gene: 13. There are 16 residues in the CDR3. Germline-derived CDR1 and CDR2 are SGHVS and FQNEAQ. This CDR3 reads CASSLGQGNGGRAQYF. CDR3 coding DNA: TGTGCCAGCAGCTTAGGACAGGGGAACGGGGGACGGGCGCAGTATTTT.

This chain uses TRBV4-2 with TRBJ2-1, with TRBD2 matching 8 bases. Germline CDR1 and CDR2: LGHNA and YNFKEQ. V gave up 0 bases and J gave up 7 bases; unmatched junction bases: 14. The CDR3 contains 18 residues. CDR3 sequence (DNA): TGTGCCAGCAGCCAAGACGGCAGGTCAGCGGGAGTGGGAAATGAGCAGTTCTTC. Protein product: CASSQDGRSAGVGNEQFF.